The table lists the clone carrying this T cell receptor (beta chain) with a few counts. The sample comes from a study of control samples from healthy donors and cancer patients. Sequenced by immunoSEQ multiplex PCR; TCRdb stores in-frame clones only, minus some. The sample carries 100,000 to 150,000 clones, 90% recorded once. Germline CDR1 is SGHAT and CDR2 is FQNNGV. With 0 bases removed from V and 5 bases from J, the gap between germline ends came to 11 bases. The CDR3 loop spans 15 amino acids. Sequenced material: blood. The chain employs TRBV11-2 and TRBJ2-1; D is ambiguous. The sequence came from a man younger than 35 in good health. CDR3 protein: CASSLDPARDNEQFF. In DNA, the CDR3 is TGTGCCAGCAGCTTAGACCCTGCAAGAGACAATGAGCAGTTCTTC.